This TCR beta chain is from a study of T cell repertoires in cytomegalovirus infection. TCRdb ran MiXCR on the reads and lists one entry per CDR3 protein. The sample has fewer than 850,000 distinct CDR3 sequences; almost 30% are singletons. Many counts were recorded for this clonotype. The target antigen is unknown. The ends were cut back, 7 bases at V and 1 base at J, with 16 bases in the middle. The CDR3 sequence is 15 residues long. Germline loops: CDR1 LNHDA, CDR2 SQIVND (reference sequence). The material sequenced was cultured CD8+ T cells from PBMCs, taken from culture after CMV antigen stimulation. This clonotype originated in a human donor in good health (CMV status not recorded). Some clones in this sample may be carry-over from other donors' samples. The V gene is TRBV19, the J gene TRBJ1-1, with D possibly being TRBD1 (5 bases). CDR3 sequence reads: CASKEVGHPNTEAFF. The CDR3 bases are TGTGCCAGTAAGGAGGTTGGACACCCGAACACTGAAGCTTTCTTT.